This TCR beta chain derives from a study of radiotherapy plus CTLA-4 blockade in lung cancer. Findings and caveats of the study: Once radiotherapy plus ipilimumab had been given, TCR clones derived from tumor expanded in blood. The best predictor of response was reported to be early blood T cell clone dynamics, with interferon-beta.

Measured with immunoSEQ multiplex PCR; TCRdb has only the in-frame clones, and not every one. The sample has around 100,000 clones; approximately 77% are singletons. V shed 3 bases, J shed 9 bases, and the junction held 5 bases outside the gene matches. The CDR3 has 13 amino acids. Germline CDR1 and CDR2: LGHNA and YNFKEQ. Concerning this clone itself: Its antigen is unknown.

CTLA-4 blockade with ipilimumab, together with focal radiation, was given to patients with chemo-refractory metastatic non-small-cell lung cancer. This receptor was taken from a human donor with non-small cell lung cancer that progressed on radiotherapy plus ipilimumab. Some clones in this sample may be carry-over from other donors' samples. This sample comprised peripheral blood, obtained from a patient treated with radiotherapy plus ipilimumab. The rearrangement links TRBV4-2 to TRBJ2-5, with 9 bases lining up with TRBD1. The CDR3 bases are TGTGCCAGCAGCCAGATGGACAGGGGCTCCCAGTACTTC. It encodes CASSQMDRGSQYF.